This paragraph covers one T cell receptor (beta chain) sequence. Germline CDR1 SNHLY, CDR2 FYNNEI. The V segment lost 7 bases and the J segment 8 bases; nucleotides outside the gene matches: 12. CDR3 length equals 14 residues. The repertoire was sequenced with immunoSEQ multiplex PCR; TCRdb's copy has only in-frame clones and lacks some. The sample carries about 180,000 clones, around 90% recorded once. This sample is drawn from a study of control samples from healthy donors and cancer patients. The V and J genes are TRBV2 and TRBJ1-2; the match to TRBD1 covers 8 bases. The sample comprised blood. This receptor was obtained from a woman between 50 and 59 years old in good health. The DNA of the CDR3 is TGTGCCAGCACTCAGGTCAGGGGGCTTGAGGGCTACACCTTC. Amino acids: CASTQVRGLEGYTF.